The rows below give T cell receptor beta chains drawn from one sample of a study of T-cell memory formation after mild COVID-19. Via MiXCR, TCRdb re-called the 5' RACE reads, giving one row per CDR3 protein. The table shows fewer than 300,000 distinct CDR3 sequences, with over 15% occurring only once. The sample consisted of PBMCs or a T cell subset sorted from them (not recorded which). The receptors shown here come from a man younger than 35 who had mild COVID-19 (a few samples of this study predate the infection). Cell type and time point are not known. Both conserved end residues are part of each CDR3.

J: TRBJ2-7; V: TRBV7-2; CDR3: CASTQTGAREQYF
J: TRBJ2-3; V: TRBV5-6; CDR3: CASRGQGSLTDTQYF
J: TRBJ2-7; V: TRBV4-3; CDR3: CASSQVRGAYEQYF
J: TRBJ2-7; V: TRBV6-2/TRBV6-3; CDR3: CASRPGQAFYPALYEQYF
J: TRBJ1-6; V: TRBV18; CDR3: CASSMGQGKNSPLHF
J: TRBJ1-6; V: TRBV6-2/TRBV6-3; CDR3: CASSVSVIRNSPLHF
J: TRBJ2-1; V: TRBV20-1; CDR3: CSARDPLARAGVEQFF
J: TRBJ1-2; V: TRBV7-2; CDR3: CASSLGNRGRLGYTF
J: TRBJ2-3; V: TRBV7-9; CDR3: CASLQTASTDTQYF
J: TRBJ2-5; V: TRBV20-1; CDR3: CSARAPTGGLVGTQYF
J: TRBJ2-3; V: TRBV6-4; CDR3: CASSDSSDSTDTQYF
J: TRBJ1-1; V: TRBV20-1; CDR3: CSARDRQGSNTEAFF
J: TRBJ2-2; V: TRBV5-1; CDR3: CASSLVGTTNTGELFF
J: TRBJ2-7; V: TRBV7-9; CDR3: CASSLGDSAYEQYF
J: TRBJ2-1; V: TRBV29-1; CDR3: CSVGTSGVEQFF
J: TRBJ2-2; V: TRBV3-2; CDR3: CASSRQGGTPGSCFF
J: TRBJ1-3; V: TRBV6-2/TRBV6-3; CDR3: CASSSGLYGGNTIYF
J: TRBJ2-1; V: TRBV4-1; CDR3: CASTPGLAGGSSYNEQFF
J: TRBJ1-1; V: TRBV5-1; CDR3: CASSSAASNTEAFF
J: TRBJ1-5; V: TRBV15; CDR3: CATSPRKGYNQPQHF
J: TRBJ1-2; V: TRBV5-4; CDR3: CASSPQVSDGYTF
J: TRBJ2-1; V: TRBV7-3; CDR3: CASSPLGRDEQFF
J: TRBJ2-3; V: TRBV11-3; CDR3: CASSSWTTPDTQYF
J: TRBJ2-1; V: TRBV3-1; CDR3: CASRGRASGGNEQFF
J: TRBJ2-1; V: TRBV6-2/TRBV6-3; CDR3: CASGQQQFF
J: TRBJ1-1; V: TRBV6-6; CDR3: CASSEVGEVTEAFF
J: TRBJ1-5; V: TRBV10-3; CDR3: CANNQPQHF
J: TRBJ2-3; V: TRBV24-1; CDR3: CATASAGLTDTQYF
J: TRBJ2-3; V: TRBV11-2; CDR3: CASSQRGSAGERVFTDTQYF
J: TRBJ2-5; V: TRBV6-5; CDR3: CASSYLDRGHQETQYF
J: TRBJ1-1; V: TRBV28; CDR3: CASSIPGGNSFF
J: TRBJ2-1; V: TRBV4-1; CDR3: CASSRGLVGGDDEQFF
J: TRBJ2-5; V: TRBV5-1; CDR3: CASSLSSETQYF
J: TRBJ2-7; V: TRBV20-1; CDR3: CSARERRGVYEQYF
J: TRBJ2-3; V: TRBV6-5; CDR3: CASSLRGEGTDTQYF
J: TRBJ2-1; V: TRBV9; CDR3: CASSVGGGAGSYNEQFF
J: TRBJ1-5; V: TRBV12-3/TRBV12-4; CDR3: CASREARVGQPQHF
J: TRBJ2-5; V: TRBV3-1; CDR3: CATLNRVDQETQYF
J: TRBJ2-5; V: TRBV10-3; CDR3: CAISPGQGHETQYF
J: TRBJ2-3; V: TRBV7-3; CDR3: CASSFRGVVADTQYF
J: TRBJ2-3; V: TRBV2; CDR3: CASSEPGLETDTQYF
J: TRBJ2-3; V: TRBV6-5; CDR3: CASSHRLAVATDTQYF
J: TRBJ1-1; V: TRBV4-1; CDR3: CASSRQKTQGGTEAFF
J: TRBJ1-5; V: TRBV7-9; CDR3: CASSQGARGTLSNQPQHF
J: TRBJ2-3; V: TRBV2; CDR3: CASGLTGFDTQYF
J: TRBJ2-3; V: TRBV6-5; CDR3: CASGSVGGRDTDTQYF
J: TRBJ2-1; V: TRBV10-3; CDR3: CAITGTGGTYNEQFF
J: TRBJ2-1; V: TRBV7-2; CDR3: CASSPTSGGPKQFF
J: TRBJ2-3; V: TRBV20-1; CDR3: CSARARLAGGRTDTQYF
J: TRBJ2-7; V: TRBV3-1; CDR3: CASSQGSRRFYEQYF
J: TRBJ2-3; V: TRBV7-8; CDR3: CASSLALSGLAGVSTDTQYF
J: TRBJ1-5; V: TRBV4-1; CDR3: CASSQGPRGNQPQHF